This T cell receptor beta chain was captured by sequencing in a study of OX40 agonist ivuxolimab in advanced cancers. Study-wide results and limits: Clonal expansion from baseline to week 6 occurred in both CD4+ and CD8+ T cells. Among the least clonally expanded were partial responders at 0.1-3.0 mg/kg. In the expanded peripheral T cells, antigen specificity was never determined. The average count of expanded clones was higher among CD8+ T cells than among CD4+.

The CDR3 sequence is 17 residues long. Per the germline V gene, CDR1 is KGHSH and CDR2 is LQKENI. V lost 5 bases to trimming and J lost 1 base, with 17 bases between them. Generated by immunoSEQ multiplex PCR, the TCRdb table keeps only in-frame clones and is missing some. The sample lists about 45,000 clones, 85% to 90% seen once, with approximately 6% in the top ten. On this clone itself: Its antigen is not identified.

This TCR was recovered from an adult with an advanced solid tumor such as melanoma, head and neck, liver or kidney cancer. Sequenced material: CD4+ or CD8+ T cells sorted from blood, taken in a trial of the OX40 agonist ivuxolimab. The chain uses TRBV18 and TRBJ2-2, with a weak D call TRBD1 (6 bases). The CDR3 DNA is TGTGCCAGCTCATCCCCCGTGGGACATCTGAACACCGGGGAGCTGTTTTTT. Translated: CASSSPVGHLNTGELFF.